This entry lists 28 T cell receptor beta chains sequenced from one sample in a study of CD8+CD57+ T cells in acquired aplastic anemia. For CDR3 and TCR beta VDJ profiling, genomic DNA was the template used. TCRdb analysed the reads with MiXCR anew, one entry per CDR3 protein. Of 180,000 or so distinct CDR3 sequences listed, roughly half are singletons. An expansion of CD8+CD57+ cells by flow cytometry had been shown in patients chosen for sequencing. Sequencing was performed on sorted CD4+, CD8+, or CD8+CD57+ T cells (not recorded which) from PBMCs. Every receptor here comes from a human donor with aplastic anemia.

This clonotype is a singleton in its sample. The chain uses TRBV15 and TRBJ2-3; TRBD2 aligns across 7 bases. The CDR3 runs 14 residues. Per germline, CDR1 LNHNV and CDR2 YYDKDF (reference sequence). The V segment lost 0 bases and the J segment 11 bases; nucleotides outside the gene matches: 8. CDR3: CATSRDRLAVGQYF. CDR3 nucleotides: TGTGCCACCAGCAGAGATCGGCTAGCGGTAGGGCAGTATTTT. The entire variable domain, with the rest obtained from reference TRBV15 and TRBJ2-3, is as follows: DAMVIQNPRYQVTQFGKPVTLSCSQTLNHNVMYWYQQKSSQAPKLLFHYYDKDFNNEADTPDNFQSRRPNTSFCFLDIRSPGLGDTAMYLCATSRDRLAVGQYFGPGTRLTVL.

This clonotype was observed a single time. The chain has TRBV11-1 and TRBJ1-2, with D possibly TRBD1 on 5 matching bases. The V end lost 1 base, the J end lost 8 bases, and 20 bases lay between the germline ends. Germline V gene data show CDR1 as SGHAT and CDR2 as FQDESV (reference sequence). This CDR3 region has 16 residues. The CDR3 protein is CASSLGAVQDRMGYTF. CDR3 DNA: TGTGCCAGCAGCTTAGGGGCAGTACAGGATCGTATGGGCTACACCTTC.

This clonotype was detected ten times or more. The rearrangement links TRBV7-2 to TRBJ2-2; the D is unclear. Trimming took off 1 base at V and 5 bases at J, with 5 bases between the two ends. The CDR3 runs 13 residues. The germline V gene encodes CDR1 SGHTA and CDR2 FQGNSA. The CDR3 region has the DNA TGTGCCAGCAGCTTAGTACCAACCGGGGAGCTGTTTTTT. Translated: CASSLVPTGELFF.

This clonotype occurred a few times. The chain uses TRBV5-4 and TRBJ2-1, with 10 bases matching TRBD1. The CDR3 contains 17 residues. Germline V gene data show CDR1 as SGHNT and CDR2 as YYREEE (reference sequence). Unmatched junction bases numbered 11, after V lost 0 bases and J lost 8 bases. The CDR3 here is CASSLGFSGQGNDEQFF. The CDR3 nucleotides read TGTGCCAGCAGCTTGGGGTTCTCGGGACAGGGGAACGATGAGCAGTTCTTC.

This clonotype was seen a few times. The genes are TRBV6-2 or TRBV6-3 and TRBJ2-1, with 10 bases aligning to TRBD1. Germline V gene lookup returns CDR1 MNHEY and CDR2 SVGEGT. The CDR3 totals 16 residues. V trimming: 4 bases; J trimming: 6 bases; junction bases outside the gene matches: 9. The CDR3 nucleotides read TGTGCCAGCAGTTCCTTAGACAGGGGGCGGGTCAATGAGCAGTTCTTC. Its protein product is CASSSLDRGRVNEQFF.

The chain recombines TRBV29-1 with TRBJ2-7; D perhaps matches TRBD2 (6 bases). Looked up from germline, CDR1 is SQVTM and CDR2 is ANQGSEA. V was clipped by 4 bases and J by 6 bases, with 13 bases between them. This CDR3 has 12 residues. CDR3: CSVATRGPEQYF. DNA of the CDR3: TGCAGCGTTGCGACTAGAGGGCCCGAGCAGTACTTC.

At least ten counts were recorded for this clonotype. Its ends do not fully match the called genes, so a read error is possible. The chain recombines TRBV19 with TRBJ1-2; maybe TRBD1 (5 bases). Germline V gene data show CDR1 as LNHDA and CDR2 as SQIVND (reference sequence). This CDR3 region has 14 residues. The CDR3 reads CASSILGANCGYTF. As DNA, the CDR3 is TGTGCCAGTAGTATCCTAGGGGCTAACTGTGGCTACACCTTC.

The chain links TRBV9 to TRBJ2-3; no clear D gene. The germline V gene has CDR1 SGDLS and CDR2 YYNGEE. The V gene lost 0 bases and the J gene lost 4 bases, with 3 bases spanning the gap. The CDR3 runs 12 residues. DNA for the CDR3: TGTGCCAGCAGCGTAGGGCCAGATACGCAGTATTTT. Translated: CASSVGPDTQYF.

The chain joins TRBV5-4 to TRBJ2-7; D possibly corresponds to TRBD1 (5 bases). CDR1 SGHNT and CDR2 YYREEE come from the germline V gene (reference sequence). This CDR3 spans 14 amino acids. With 2 bases removed from V and 0 bases from J, the gap between germline ends came to 9 bases. The CDR3 loop is CASSFGDSSYEQYF. For the CDR3, the DNA is TGTGCCAGCAGCTTTGGCGACAGCTCCTACGAGCAGTACTTC. The whole variable domain, remainder taken from reference TRBV5-4 and TRBJ2-7, is ETGVTQSPTHLIKTRGQQVTLRCSSQSGHNTVSWYQQALGQGPQFIFQYYREEENGRGNFPPRFSGLQFPNYSSELNVNALELDDSALYLCASSFGDSSYEQYFGPGTRLTVT.

This clonotype has only a few counts. As DNA, the CDR3 is TGTGCCAGCAACGGGCAGCGAGATTCACCCCTCCACTTT. Translating gives CASNGQRDSPLHF. This sequence joins TRBV11-1 and TRBJ1-6; D call uncertain. This CDR3 spans 13 amino acids. The V gene lost 7 bases and the J gene lost 8 bases, with 12 bases spanning the gap. The germline CDR1 and CDR2 sequences are SGHAT and FQDESV (reference sequence).

Here the CDR3 reads CASSLGVDSNGYTF. As DNA, the CDR3 is TGTGCCAGCAGCTTAGGCGTGGACAGTAATGGCTACACCTTC. This chain joins TRBV7-6 and TRBJ1-2; possibly TRBD1 for D (6 bases). This CDR3 region has 14 residues. Germline V gene sequence: CDR1 SGHVS, CDR2 FNYEAQ. V was trimmed by 1 base and J by 6 bases, leaving 12 bases between them.

This chain links TRBV7-2 with TRBJ1-2; D uncertain. The CDR3 has 12 residues. The germline V gene has CDR1 SGHTA and CDR2 FQGNSA. Trimming shortened V by 6 bases and J by 4 bases, and 9 bases separated the two germline ends. CDR3: CASSPSFYGYTF. CDR3 DNA sequence: TGTGCCAGCAGTCCCAGCTTCTATGGCTACACCTTC.

CDR3 in DNA: TGTGCCAGCAGCTTTCAAAGGGAGACCCAGTACTTC. This translates into CASSFQRETQYF. V gene TRBV7-9 combines with J gene TRBJ2-5; no firm D call. The CDR3 sequence is 12 residues long. CDR1 is SEHNR, CDR2 FQNEAQ, per germline (reference sequence). V was pared by 3 bases and J by 5 bases, with 7 bases between. The whole variable domain, remainder taken from reference TRBV7-9 and TRBJ2-5, is DTGVSQNPRHKITKRGQNVTFRCDPISEHNRLYWYRQTLGQGPEFLTYFQNEAQLEKSRLLSDRFSAERPKGSFSTLEIQRTEQGDSAMYLCASSFQRETQYFGPGTRLLVL.

This clonotype came up many times. The J gene is TRBJ1-5, the V gene TRBV7-2; D perhaps matches TRBD1 (6 bases). The CDR3 runs 15 residues. The germline CDR1 and CDR2 sequences are SGHTA and FQGNSA. V lost 4 bases to trimming and J lost 0 bases, with 10 bases between them. The CDR3 spells CASSSTGNSNQPQHF. The CDR3 DNA reads as TGTGCCAGCAGCTCGACAGGTAATAGCAATCAGCCCCAGCATTTT.

This clonotype was detected ten times or more. The chain links TRBV29-1 to TRBJ2-7; D remains unclear. The CDR3 has 14 residues. Deletions cut 6 bases from V and 4 bases from J, with 19 bases between. Germline-derived CDR1 and CDR2 are SQVTM and ANQGSEA. DNA of the CDR3: TGCAGCGTCGCTACAGCCGCCTCTTCATACGAGCAGTACTTC. Residues: CSVATAASSYEQYF.

In its sample, this clonotype was seen a few times. The chain combines TRBV10-3 with TRBJ2-7; the match to TRBD1 covers 10 bases. Trimming at V came to 4 bases and at J to 3 bases, leaving 3 bases not matched to a gene. This CDR3 has 14 amino acids. Per the germline V gene, CDR1 is ENHRY and CDR2 is SYGVKD. The CDR3 bases are TGTGCCATCAGTGGGACAGGGGGTAGCTACGAGCAGTACTTC. Translation: CAISGTGGSYEQYF.

This clonotype was recorded at least ten times. The J gene is TRBJ2-1, the V gene TRBV9, with D possibly TRBD2 on 6 matching bases. Trimming shortened V by 7 bases and J by 6 bases, and 11 bases separated the two germline ends. The germline CDR1 and CDR2 sequences are SGDLS and YYNGEE. The CDR3 spans 12 residues. DNA for the CDR3: TGTGCCAGCGGCCCGGGACTCAATGAGCAGTTCTTC. Translating gives CASGPGLNEQFF.

As to this clonotype: One junction end disagrees with the germline gene, perhaps due to a read error. The V gene is TRBV20-1, the J gene TRBJ2-1; 13 bases are a match to TRBD2. Germline values: CDR1 DFQATT, CDR2 SNEGSKA (reference sequence). This CDR3 region has 17 residues. CDR3 loop: CSARWTSGGLSYNEQFF. The CDR3 DNA reads TGCAGTGCTAGATGGACTAGCGGGGGCCTCTCCTATAATGAGCAGTTCTTC.

The chain has TRBV11-2 and TRBJ2-7; D is unresolved. Per germline, CDR1 SGHAT and CDR2 FQNNGV. V shed 1 base and J shed 6 bases, with 13 bases lying between them. The CDR3 loop spans 14 amino acids. CDR3 sequence: CASSLGTGPCEQYF. The CDR3 DNA follows: TGTGCCAGCAGCTTAGGTACCGGGCCCTGCGAGCAGTACTTC.

V usage is TRBV5-1 and J usage is TRBJ1-1; D is uncertain. V shed 4 bases and J shed 1 base, with 14 bases lying between them. The CDR3 consists of 15 residues. CDR1 is SGHRS, CDR2 YFSETQ, per germline. The CDR3 sequence: CASSITLDGNTEAFF. The CDR3 coding sequence is TGCGCCAGCAGCATAACCCTGGACGGGAACACTGAAGCTTTCTTT.

This chain connects TRBV11-1 to TRBJ1-2, with D uncertain. V was pared by 1 base and J by 1 base, with 25 bases between. Germline CDR1 SGHAT, CDR2 FQDESV (reference sequence). The CDR3 length is 20 residues. The CDR3 DNA reads as TGTGCCAGCAGCTTAGGGGGTAGAACAGCCGTACCCCGGCTTAACTATGGCTACACCTTC. Protein: CASSLGGRTAVPRLNYGYTF.

The chain links TRBV19 to TRBJ2-5, with D possibly being TRBD1 or TRBD2 (5 bases each). Germline V gives CDR1 LNHDA, CDR2 SQIVND (reference sequence). The germline V and J ends were trimmed by 6 bases and 7 bases, with 18 bases remaining between them. This CDR3 has 14 residues. CDR3 sequence (DNA): TGTGCCAGTAGACAGACAGAGGGCCGGGCGACCCAGTACTTC. It specifies CASRQTEGRATQYF.

This clonotype was recorded many times. The chain combines TRBV7-2 with TRBJ2-7; D is unresolved. CDR1 is SGHTA and CDR2 is FQGNSA in the germline V gene. The V and J ends lost 1 base and 2 bases respectively, with 6 bases between them. There are 13 residues in the CDR3. The CDR3 DNA reads as TGTGCCAGCAGCTTAGGATCGGCCTACGAGCAGTACTTC. Its translation is CASSLGSAYEQYF.

This clonotype was observed at least ten times. CDR3 region: CASSEQAWNEQFF. The CDR3 region has the DNA TGTGCCAGCAGTGAACAGGCTTGGAATGAGCAGTTCTTC. This sequence joins TRBV6-4 and TRBJ2-1; maybe TRBD1 (5 bases). V lost 3 bases and J lost 7, with 10 bases in between. The CDR3 covers 13 residues. The germline CDR1 and CDR2 sequences are MRHNA and SNTAGT.

This clonotype is a singleton in its sample. A much larger clone sits a single nucleotide away, making a read error possible. This chain joins TRBV3-1 and TRBJ2-1; D ambiguous. Germline CDR1 reads LGHDT; CDR2 reads YNNKEL (reference sequence). CDR3 length equals 13 residues. This CDR3 reads CASSQFGQNERFF. For the CDR3, the DNA is TGTGCCAGCAGCCAGTTCGGGCAGAATGAGCGGTTCTTC.

This clonotype was seen at least ten times. V and J are TRBV11-2 and TRBJ1-1, with a weak D call TRBD1 (5 bases). The CDR3 extends over 15 amino acids. With 1 base removed from V and 0 bases from J, the gap between germline ends came to 9 bases. Per the germline V gene, CDR1 is SGHAT and CDR2 is FQNNGV. The CDR3 region has the DNA TGTGCCAGCAGCTTAGGACAGACCATGAACACTGAAGCTTTCTTT. Protein: CASSLGQTMNTEAFF.

This clonotype was seen more than once but under ten times. V usage is TRBV28 and J usage is TRBJ1-5; 7 positions match TRBD1. Trimming at V came to 5 bases and at J to 0 bases, leaving 7 bases not matched to a gene. Germline assignment: CDR1 MDHEN and CDR2 SYDVKM. CDR3 size: 16 residues. CDR3 sequence: CASSPHQGGSNQPQHF. DNA of the CDR3: TGTGCCAGCAGTCCTCACCAGGGGGGTAGCAATCAGCCCCAGCATTTT.

This sequence joins TRBV7-2 and TRBJ2-7; D is perhaps TRBD1 or TRBD2 (7 bases each). CDR1 and CDR2 from the germline V gene are SGHTA and FQGNSA. This CDR3 has 17 residues. V dropped 0 bases and J dropped 6 bases, with 21 bases sitting between them. The CDR3 protein is CASSLAGPGRGPIEQYF. In DNA, the CDR3 is TGTGCCAGCAGCTTAGCGGGGCCTGGGAGGGGGCCGATCGAGCAGTACTTC.